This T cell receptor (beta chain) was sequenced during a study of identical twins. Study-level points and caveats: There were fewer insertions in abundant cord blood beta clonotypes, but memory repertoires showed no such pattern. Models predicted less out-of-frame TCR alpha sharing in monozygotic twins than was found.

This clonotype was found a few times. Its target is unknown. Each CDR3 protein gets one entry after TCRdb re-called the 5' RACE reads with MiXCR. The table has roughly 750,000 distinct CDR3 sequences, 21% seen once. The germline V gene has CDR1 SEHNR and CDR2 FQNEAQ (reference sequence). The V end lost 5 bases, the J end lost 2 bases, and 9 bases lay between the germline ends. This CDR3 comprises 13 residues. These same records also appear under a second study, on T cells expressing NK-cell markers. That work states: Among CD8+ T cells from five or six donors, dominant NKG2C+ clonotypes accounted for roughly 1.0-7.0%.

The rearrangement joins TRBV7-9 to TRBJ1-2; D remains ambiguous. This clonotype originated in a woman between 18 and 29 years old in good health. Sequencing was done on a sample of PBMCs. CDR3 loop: CASSRHANYGYTF. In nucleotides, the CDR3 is TGTGCCAGCAGCCGCCACGCAAACTATGGCTACACCTTC.